Shown below are 13 T cell receptor beta chains from a single sample sequenced in a study of identical twins. TCRdb fed the 5' RACE reads into MiXCR, producing one record per CDR3 protein. The table lists approximately 890,000 distinct CDR3 sequences, roughly an eighth of them singletons. This sample was also put to use in a study of yellow fever vaccine responses in identical twins.

The specimen sequenced was PBMCs. The source is a woman younger than 35 in good health.

The chain is built from TRBV19 and TRBJ2-7; no reliable D call. CDR1 is LNHDA, CDR2 SQIVND, per germline (reference sequence). Trimming removed 0 bases at V and 3 bases at J, with 12 bases between. This CDR3 contains 15 residues. As DNA, the CDR3 is TGTGCCAGTAGTATAGACCACAACCTTTACTACGAGCAGTACTTC. Its protein is CASSIDHNLYYEQYF. Drawing the rest from reference TRBV19 and TRBJ2-7, the complete variable domain is DGGITQSPKYLFRKEGQNVTLSCEQNLNHDAMYWYRQDPGQGLRLIYYSQIVNDFQKGDIAEGYSVSREKKESFPLTVTSAQKNPTAFYLCASSIDHNLYYEQYFGPGTRLTVT.

The genes are TRBV7-9 and TRBJ2-5; unclear D gene. This CDR3 is 13 amino acids long. V lost 1 base, J lost 4 bases, and 7 bases lay in between. Germline V gene lookup returns CDR1 SEHNR and CDR2 FQNEAQ (reference sequence). This CDR3 reads CASSLDPRETQYF. The CDR3 DNA is TGTGCCAGCAGCTTAGACCCGAGAGAGACCCAGTACTTC.

This clonotype has just a few counts. This chain uses TRBV25-1 with TRBJ2-3, with a tentative D call TRBD1 (7 bases). In germline, CDR1 is MGHDK, CDR2 SYGVNS. The CDR3 totals 15 residues. V was trimmed by 4 bases and J by 4 bases, leaving 15 bases between them. DNA for the CDR3: TGTGCCAGCAGTGGTTCAGGGGGAGGTGCAGATACGCAGTATTTT. It codes for CASSGSGGGADTQYF.

The chain links TRBV24-1 to TRBJ2-1; possible D gene TRBD1, 5 bases. The germline gives CDR1 KGHDR, CDR2 SFDVKD. V was clipped by 1 base and J by 3 bases, with 6 bases between them. This CDR3 is 14 amino acids long. The CDR3 loop is CATSDLTGYNEQFF. The CDR3, as DNA: TGTGCCACCAGTGATTTAACAGGCTACAATGAGCAGTTCTTC.

This clonotype was picked up a small number of times. The chain couples TRBV3-1 to TRBJ2-2, with TRBD2 identical over 7 bases. This CDR3 has 16 amino acids. Germline V gene data show CDR1 as LGHDT and CDR2 as YNNKEL (reference sequence). Trimming cost V 3 bases and J 3 bases; bases outside gene matches: 7. The CDR3 region is CASSHSGAADTGELFF. As DNA, the CDR3 is TGTGCCAGCAGCCACAGCGGGGCGGCGGACACCGGGGAGCTGTTTTTT.

This chain links TRBV5-1 with TRBJ2-3, with TRBD1 identical over 7 bases. Germline V gene data show CDR1 as SGHRS and CDR2 as YFSETQ. The CDR3 contains 15 residues. The V segment lost 5 bases and the J segment 2 bases; nucleotides outside the gene matches: 8. The CDR3 DNA sequence: TGCGCCAGCAGAGGGACAGAAATCTCCACAGATACGCAGTATTTT. Translation gives CASRGTEISTDTQYF.

This clonotype was found a few times. CDR3 region: CASSLDLAATTDTQYF. CDR3 nucleotide sequence: TGTGCCAGCAGCTTAGATCTAGCGGCAACCACAGATACGCAGTATTTT. The chain is built from TRBV5-6 and TRBJ2-3; 7 bases match TRBD2. Trimming took 2 bases from V and 2 from J; bases not matched to a gene: 8. The CDR3 length is 16 residues. Germline CDR1 and CDR2: SGHDT and YYEEEE.

At least ten counts were recorded for this clonotype. V and J are TRBV5-8 and TRBJ2-7; D gene unclear. Germline V gene data show CDR1 as SGHTS and CDR2 as YDEGEE. V was cut by 0 bases and J by 2 bases, with 12 bases left in between. This CDR3 has 15 amino acids. The CDR3 nucleotides read TGTGCCAGCAGCTTGGGTGGTCCAGGTACCTACGAGCAGTACTTC. It translates to CASSLGGPGTYEQYF.

The chain employs TRBV25-1 and TRBJ2-2; D is unclear. V lost 6 bases and J lost 6, with 11 bases in between. The CDR3 is made up of 13 amino acids. The V gene's germline CDR1 is MGHDK and CDR2 SYGVNS. CDR3 bases: TGTGCCAGCAGGCCCGGAGAAGCCGGGGAGCTGTTTTTT. Encoded protein: CASRPGEAGELFF.

This clonotype was counted ten times or more. The genes are TRBV4-2 and TRBJ1-2; 7 nucleotides match TRBD1. Germline V lookup: CDR1 LGHNA, CDR2 YNFKEQ. The CDR3 contains 16 residues. J was trimmed by 8 bases and V by 2 bases; bases with no gene match: 14. The CDR3 DNA reads as TGTGCCAGCAGCCAAAGGCCGACTACAGGGGTTAGCGGCTACACCTTC. This translates into CASSQRPTTGVSGYTF.

This clonotype was observed at least ten times. This rearrangement joins TRBV5-1 to TRBJ2-7, with 7 positions matching TRBD1. The CDR3 extends over 15 amino acids. V was pared by 0 bases and J by 5 bases, with 8 bases of the junction left unmatched. Germline-derived CDR1 and CDR2 are SGHRS and YFSETQ. CDR3 sequence (DNA): TGCGCCAGCAGCTTGGAGTACACAGGGGAAAACGAGCAGTACTTC. This translates into CASSLEYTGENEQYF. Drawing the rest from reference TRBV5-1 and TRBJ2-7, the complete variable domain is KAGVTQTPRYLIKTRGQQVTLSCSPISGHRSVSWYQQTPGQGLQFLFEYFSETQRNKGNFPGRFSGRQFSNSRSEMNVSTLELGDSALYLCASSLEYTGENEQYFGPGTRLTVT.

The rearrangement uses TRBV10-3 and TRBJ1-1; perhaps TRBD1 as D (6 bases). Germline V CDR1 and CDR2: ENHRY, SYGVKD. The CDR3 covers 14 residues. The V gene lost 2 bases and the J gene lost 4 bases, with 11 bases spanning the gap. The CDR3 DNA sequence: TGTGCCATCAGTGAGGGGCGGGGGCTCACTGAAGCTTTCTTT. Translated, it gives CAISEGRGLTEAFF.

Worth noting for this clonotype: Being one base from a much bigger clone, this may be a read error. V gene TRBV20-1 combines with J gene TRBJ2-1, with no clear D. The CDR3 consists of 10 residues. The germline V gene encodes CDR1 DFQATT and CDR2 SNEGSKA (reference sequence). CDR3 sequence reads: CSAPRREQFF. The CDR3 DNA is TGCAGCGCTCCTAGGCGTGAGCAGTTCTTC.